This record looks at one TCR beta chain sequence and its context. Antigen unknown. The sample comes from a study of cytomegalovirus exposure and HLA in healthy donors. Study-wide results and limits: In a later analysis, V- and J-gene trimming of beta chains associated with a DCLRE1C missense variant, replicated independently.

A multiplex PCR was run with 60 Vbeta primers and 13 Jbeta primers. The method was immunoSEQ multiplex PCR; TCRdb's version includes in-frame clones alone and lacks a portion of them. The sample has approximately 79,000 clones. Germline lookup yields CDR1 LNHDA and CDR2 SQIVND (reference sequence). The CDR3 extends over 14 amino acids. Trimming shortened V by 3 bases and J by 0 bases, and 8 bases separated the two germline ends. Sequencing was performed on PBMCs. The chain joins TRBV19 to TRBJ1-1; D may be TRBD1 (5 bases). This TCR derives from a boy between 10 and 17 years old in good health and CMV-seronegative. Here the CDR3 DNA reads TGTGCCAGTAGTATGGAGGGGCTGAACACTGAAGCTTTCTTT. Translating gives CASSMEGLNTEAFF. The full variable domain, completed using reference TRBV19 and TRBJ1-1, is DGGITQSPKYLFRKEGQNVTLSCEQNLNHDAMYWYRQDPGQGLRLIYYSQIVNDFQKGDIAEGYSVSREKKESFPLTVTSAQKNPTAFYLCASSMEGLNTEAFFGQGTRLTVV.